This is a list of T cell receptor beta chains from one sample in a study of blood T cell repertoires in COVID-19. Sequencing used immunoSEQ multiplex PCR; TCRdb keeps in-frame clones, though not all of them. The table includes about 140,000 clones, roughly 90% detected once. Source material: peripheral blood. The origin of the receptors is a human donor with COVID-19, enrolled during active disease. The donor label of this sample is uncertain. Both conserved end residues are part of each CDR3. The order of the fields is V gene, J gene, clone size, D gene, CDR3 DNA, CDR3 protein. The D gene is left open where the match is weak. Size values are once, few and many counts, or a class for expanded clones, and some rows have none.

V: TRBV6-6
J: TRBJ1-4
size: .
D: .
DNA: TGTGCCAGCAGTCAACTCCACCCCTCTTATAATGAAAAACTGTTTTTT
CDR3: CASSQLHPSYNEKLFF

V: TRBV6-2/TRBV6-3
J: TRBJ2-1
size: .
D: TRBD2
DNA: TGTGCCAGCAGTTTCGGGGGGGCCCTCGGTGAGCAGTTCTTC
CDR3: CASSFGGALGEQFF

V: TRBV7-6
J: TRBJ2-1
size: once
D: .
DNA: TGTGCCAGCAGCTTAGTTGAGAGGCGGGCCGCTGGACGCGATGAGCAGTTCTTC
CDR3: CASSLVERRAAGRDEQFF

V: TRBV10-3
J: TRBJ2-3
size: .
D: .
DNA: TGTGCCATCAGTGATTTTACAGGGAGCACAGATACGCAGTATTTT
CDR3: CAISDFTGSTDTQYF

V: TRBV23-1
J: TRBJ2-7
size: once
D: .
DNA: TGCGCCAGCAGTCCCCTGAGGGGGACCTCGATCTACGAGCAGTACTTC
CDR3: CASSPLRGTSIYEQYF

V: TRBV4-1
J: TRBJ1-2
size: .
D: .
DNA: TGCGCCAGCAGTTCAGCGGGCCCCCCCTGGGGAGGCTACACCTTC
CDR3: CASSSAGPPWGGYTF

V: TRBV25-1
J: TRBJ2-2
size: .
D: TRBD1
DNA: TGTGCCAGCAGTGAGCCGGGACAGTCGTCCGGGGAGCTGTTTTTT
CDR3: CASSEPGQSSGELFF

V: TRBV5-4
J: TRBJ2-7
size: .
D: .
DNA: TGTGCCAGCAGCTTGGACAGGGACTCCTACGAGCAGTACTTC
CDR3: CASSLDRDSYEQYF

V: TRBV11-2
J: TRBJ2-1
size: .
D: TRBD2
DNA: TGTGCCAGCAGCTTAGGCGGGGGGGCTAGCAATGAGCAGTTCTTC
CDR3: CASSLGGGASNEQFF

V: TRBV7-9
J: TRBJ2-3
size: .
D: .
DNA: TGTGCCAGCACCTATTATCCCGGGGGGCTATTGACAGATACGCAGTATTTT
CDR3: CASTYYPGGLLTDTQYF

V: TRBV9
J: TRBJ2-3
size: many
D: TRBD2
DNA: TGTGCCAGCAGCGTAGGGGACTACACAGATACGCAGTATTTT
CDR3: CASSVGDYTDTQYF